A selection of T cell receptor beta chains follows, all from one sample in a study of blood T cell repertoires in COVID-19. The table came from immunoSEQ multiplex PCR; TCRdb's copy has only in-frame clones and leaves some out. The sample has a few hundred thousand clones, less than 95% seen once. Sequencing input: PBMCs or T cells enriched from blood (not recorded which). The origin of the receptors is a man between 18 and 29 years old who had recovered from COVID-19. CDR3s include the opening cysteine and the closing phenylalanine or tryptophan. A D gene is named only where the DNA matches it firmly. Clone size is shown for a subset of rows, as once, few, many or a class of expanded clone.

d_call	j_call	v_call	clone_size	cdr3_nt	cdr3_aa
.	TRBJ1-2	TRBV5-1	.	TGCGCCAGCAGCTTGGGGAACCGAGGGACTAACTATGGCTACACCTTC	CASSLGNRGTNYGYTF
.	TRBJ1-4	TRBV28	.	TGTGCCAGCAGCTTCCGGAATGAAAAACTGTTTTTT	CASSFRNEKLFF
.	TRBJ1-4	TRBV15	.	TGTGCCGCGGGGCAGTTTAATGAAAAACTGTTTTTT	CAAGQFNEKLFF
TRBD1	TRBJ2-2	TRBV5-3	.	TGTGCCAGAAGCAGCCTGAGTTTTAGGGACAGGGGAAACACCGGGGAGCTGTTTTTT	CARSSLSFRDRGNTGELFF
TRBD2	TRBJ2-1	TRBV13	.	TGTGCCAGCAGCTTAGGACTAGCGAGCAACAATGAGCAGTTCTTC	CASSLGLASNNEQFF
.	TRBJ2-1	TRBV6-1	.	TGTGCCAGCAGTGAACTGGCCTCCCTGGCGGGGCATCACAATGAGCAGTTCTTC	CASSELASLAGHHNEQFF
.	TRBJ1-1	TRBV7-9	.	TGTGCCAGCAGCTTAGAGTTCGGGTGGACTGAGAACACTGAAGCTTTCTTT	CASSLEFGWTENTEAFF
.	TRBJ1-6	TRBV27	.	TGTGCCAGCAGTTTTAAAGGGGATACACCCCTCCACTTT	CASSFKGDTPLHF
.	TRBJ2-1	TRBV11-2	few	TGTGCCAGCAGTCCCCGATGGGGCGTGGATGAGCAGTTCTTC	CASSPRWGVDEQFF
.	TRBJ1-6	TRBV6-5	.	TGTGCCAGCAGGCCCGGGACTGCTAATTCACCCCTCCACTTT	CASRPGTANSPLHF
.	TRBJ1-5	TRBV10-3	.	TGTGCCATCACGGCCAGGGCAGAACAGCCCCAGCATTTT	CAITARAEQPQHF
.	TRBJ1-6	TRBV6-6	.	TGTGCCAGCAGTAACGGACAGTTGGGTTCACCCCTCCACTTT	CASSNGQLGSPLHF
.	TRBJ2-1	TRBV12-3/TRBV12-4	.	TGTGCCAGCGGGATTAGGGGGACAGAGCAGTTCTTC	CASGIRGTEQFF
.	TRBJ1-6	TRBV19	.	TGTGCCAGTAGTATTGGGGGGTCACCCCTCCACTTT	CASSIGGSPLHF
.	TRBJ2-3	TRBV5-5	.	TGTGCCAGCAGCTTGGAACCTACGGGGACGCAGTATTTT	CASSLEPTGTQYF
TRBD1	TRBJ1-5	TRBV12-5	once	TGTGCTAGTGGTCTTGACCGGGACAGGGGTTGGGGCAATCAGCCCCAGCATTTT	CASGLDRDRGWGNQPQHF
.	TRBJ1-1	TRBV7-8	.	TGTGCCAGCAGCCTAACAGGTAGCACTGAAGCTTTCTTT	CASSLTGSTEAFF
.	TRBJ1-2	TRBV12-3/TRBV12-4	.	TGTGCCAGCAGTTTAGGCGATAACTATGGCTACACCTTC	CASSLGDNYGYTF
.	TRBJ1-3	TRBV30	.	TGTGCCTGGAGCGTCTCCGGAGGCACCATATATTTT	CAWSVSGGTIYF
TRBD1	TRBJ1-6	TRBV5-4	.	TGTGCCAGCAGCTTGAGGGGGCTGAATTCACCCCTCCACTTT	CASSLRGLNSPLHF
TRBD1	TRBJ2-7	TRBV7-3	.	TGTGCCAGCAGCTTAGAACCCGGGACAGCCGAGCAGTACTTC	CASSLEPGTAEQYF
TRBD1	TRBJ1-5	TRBV5-1	.	TGCGCCAGCAGCTTGGAAGGGGGCAGGAATCAGCCCCAGCATTTT	CASSLEGGRNQPQHF
.	TRBJ1-5	TRBV6-2/TRBV6-3	once	TGTGCCAGCAGTTACCGGGGGGATGGCAATCAGCCCCAGCATTTT	CASSYRGDGNQPQHF
.	TRBJ1-2	TRBV5-6	.	TGTGCCAGCAGCTTTCAAACAGGGTACGGCTACACCTTC	CASSFQTGYGYTF
.	TRBJ1-6	TRBV11-3	.	TGTGCCAGCAGCTTAGGCCGGGGGTCGGATAATTCACCCCTCCACTTT	CASSLGRGSDNSPLHF
.	TRBJ2-2	TRBV27	once	TGTGCCAGCAGTTTGGTCAGGGCCGGCGGGGAGCTGTTTTTT	CASSLVRAGGELFF
.	TRBJ1-6	TRBV28	.	TGTGCCAGCAGTGCGGGGACCGTGGTTAATTCACCCCTCCACTTT	CASSAGTVVNSPLHF
TRBD1	TRBJ1-1	TRBV7-8	.	TGTGCCAGCGGTCGGGACAGGCTCCACTCGAACACTGAAGCTTTCTTT	CASGRDRLHSNTEAFF
.	TRBJ2-7	TRBV28	.	TGTGCCAGCAGTTCCTGGGACACGACCGCCTACGAGCAGTACTTC	CASSSWDTTAYEQYF
.	TRBJ2-3	TRBV5-5	.	TGTGCCAGCAGCTTGCACTCAACTAGTCCAACAGATACGCAGTATTTT	CASSLHSTSPTDTQYF
TRBD2	TRBJ2-1	TRBV11-3	.	TGTGCCAGCAGCTTGAGCGGGAGCTACAATGAGCAGTTCTTC	CASSLSGSYNEQFF
TRBD2	TRBJ2-5	TRBV11-2	.	TGTGCCAGCAGCTCACGACCGGGACTAGCGGAGCTTACGGTCCAGACCCAGTACTTC	CASSSRPGLAELTVQTQYF
.	TRBJ1-2	TRBV7-3	.	TGTGCCAGCAGCTTGAGGCCTTCGGGCTATGGCTACACCTTC	CASSLRPSGYGYTF
.	TRBJ1-5	TRBV2	.	TGTGCCAGCAGTGAAGAGGGGATAAGCAATCAGCCCCAGCATTTT	CASSEEGISNQPQHF
TRBD2	TRBJ2-7	TRBV6-5	once	TGTGCCAGCAGTTATTGGGCTAGCGGACCTTACGAGCAGTACTTC	CASSYWASGPYEQYF
TRBD1	TRBJ1-1	TRBV29-1	.	TGCAGCGTTGGCTTAGGGACAGTTACTGAAGCTTTCTTT	CSVGLGTVTEAFF
.	TRBJ2-3	TRBV3-1/TRBV3-2	.	TGTGCCAGCAGCCGGCAGGGCACAGATACGCAGTATTTT	CASSRQGTDTQYF
TRBD1	TRBJ2-7	TRBV5-6	.	TGTGCCAGCAGCTTCCTGGGACAGGGGATATACGAGCAGTACTTC	CASSFLGQGIYEQYF
TRBD2	TRBJ2-1	TRBV27	.	TGTGCCAGCAGTTGGGGCGGGAGTTACAATGAGCAGTTCTTC	CASSWGGSYNEQFF
.	TRBJ1-1	TRBV3-1/TRBV3-2	.	TGTGCCAGCAGGGGCCCCGGCACTGAAGCTTTCTTT	CASRGPGTEAFF
.	TRBJ1-6	TRBV7-8	.	TGTGCCTCCCGGGATCTTCCGGGCTCCTATAATTCACCCCTCCACTTT	CASRDLPGSYNSPLHF
TRBD1	TRBJ2-5	TRBV27	.	TGTGCCAGCAGTAGCGGGACAGGGGGCCGAGAGACCCAGTACTTC	CASSSGTGGRETQYF
.	TRBJ2-1	TRBV3-1/TRBV3-2	.	TGTGCCAGCAGCCAAGATCTAAGGGGAAGTTACAATGAGCAGTTCTTC	CASSQDLRGSYNEQFF
TRBD1	TRBJ2-2	TRBV6-5	.	TGTGCCAGCAGCCGGGACAGGGGTTACACCGGGGAGCTGTTTTTT	CASSRDRGYTGELFF
.	TRBJ2-1	TRBV27	.	TGTGCCAGCAGTGGGGTGGCTAGCAGAAATGAGCAGTTCTTC	CASSGVASRNEQFF
TRBD2	TRBJ2-5	TRBV28	.	TGTGCCAGCAGTTTACTACTAGCGGGAGAGACCCAGTACTTC	CASSLLLAGETQYF
TRBD2	TRBJ2-1	TRBV13	.	TGTGCCAGCAGCTTTTTATCGGCCTTCCTCGGCGGGAGGGATAGCTCCTACAATGAGCAGTTCTTC	CASSFLSAFLGGRDSSYNEQFF
.	TRBJ1-5	TRBV3-1/TRBV3-2	.	TGTGCCAGCAGCCAAGGGGCAAGGGGAAGCAATCAGCCCCAGCATTTT	CASSQGARGSNQPQHF
.	TRBJ2-5	TRBV3-1/TRBV3-2	.	TGTGCCAGCAGGGGGAGCCTCGGGACCCAGTACTTC	CASRGSLGTQYF
.	TRBJ1-1	TRBV30	once	TGTGCCTGGAGTGTTTGGCAGGGGCCGGGAATGAACACTGAAGCTTTCTTT	CAWSVWQGPGMNTEAFF
TRBD1	TRBJ2-5	TRBV7-3	once	TGTGCCAGCAGCTTAGGGACAGGGGGCGAGGAGACCCAGTACTTC	CASSLGTGGEETQYF
TRBD1	TRBJ2-5	TRBV18	.	TGTGCCAGCTCGCAGACCGGGACAGGGGGGGAGACCCAGTACTTC	CASSQTGTGGETQYF